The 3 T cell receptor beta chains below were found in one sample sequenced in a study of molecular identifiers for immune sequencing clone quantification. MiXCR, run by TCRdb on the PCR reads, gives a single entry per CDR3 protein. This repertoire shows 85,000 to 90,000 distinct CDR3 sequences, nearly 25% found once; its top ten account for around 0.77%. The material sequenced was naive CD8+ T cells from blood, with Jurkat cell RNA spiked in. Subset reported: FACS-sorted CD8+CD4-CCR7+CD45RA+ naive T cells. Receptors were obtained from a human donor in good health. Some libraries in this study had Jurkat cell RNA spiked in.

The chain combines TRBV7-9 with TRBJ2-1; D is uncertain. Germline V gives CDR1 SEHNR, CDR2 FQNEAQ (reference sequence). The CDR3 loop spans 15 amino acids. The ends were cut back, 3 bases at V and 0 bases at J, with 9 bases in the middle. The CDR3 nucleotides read TGTGCCAGCAGCTTCCGCCCGAGCTCCTACAATGAGCAGTTCTTC. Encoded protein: CASSFRPSSYNEQFF.

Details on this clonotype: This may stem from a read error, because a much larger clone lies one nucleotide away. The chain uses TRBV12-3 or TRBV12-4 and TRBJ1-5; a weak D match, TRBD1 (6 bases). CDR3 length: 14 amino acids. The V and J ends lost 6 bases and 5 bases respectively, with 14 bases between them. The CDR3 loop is CASRKGEGHQPQHF. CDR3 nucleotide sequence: TGTGCCAGCAGAAAGGGGGAAGGGCATCAGCCCCAGCATTTT.

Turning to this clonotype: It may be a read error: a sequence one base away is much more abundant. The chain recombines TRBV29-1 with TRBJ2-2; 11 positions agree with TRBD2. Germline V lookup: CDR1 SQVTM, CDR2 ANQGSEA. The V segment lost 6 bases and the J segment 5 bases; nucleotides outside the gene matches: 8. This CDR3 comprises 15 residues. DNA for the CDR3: TGCAGCGTCTCCGGGGCTAGCGGGGGGACCGGGGAGCTGTTTTTT. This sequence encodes CSVSGASGGTGELFF.